What follows is one T cell receptor (beta chain) and its context. Its antigen is currently unknown. This sample was taken from a study of Ad26.COV2.S vaccination and SARS-CoV-2 variants. Looking at the study overall: Each vaccinee took Ad26.COV2.S intramuscularly, once or twice 56 days apart.

Profiled with immunoSEQ multiplex PCR; TCRdb holds only in-frame clones, not every one. This table has 400,000 to 450,000 clones, 80% to 95% appearing once. Whole-study findings and limits: A substantial breadth of spike-specific CD8+ and CD4+ T cell responses after vaccination has been reported.

Treatment specified: roughly 19 received Ad26.COV2.S at low or high dose, single or two shots; roughly five received placebo; per-sample allocation not given. The investigators took samples on day 63 after the first vaccine or placebo injection. This TCR was sampled from a person aged 18-60 years who received the Ad26.COV2.S COVID-19 vaccine or a placebo. Specimen: peripheral blood, collected in a trial of Ad26.COV2.S vaccine versus placebo.

The CDR3 loop reads CASSLGVIRNYGYTF. The CDR3 DNA is TGTGCCAGCAGCTTAGGCGTGATTAGGAACTATGGCTACACCTTC. This chain connects TRBV11-2 to TRBJ1-2; D not resolved. V was cut by 1 base and J by 2 bases, with 11 bases left in between. The germline V gene encodes CDR1 SGHAT and CDR2 FQNNGV. The CDR3 runs 15 residues. Full variable domain (missing parts from reference TRBV11-2 and TRBJ1-2): EAGVAQSPRYKIIEKRQSVAFWCNPISGHATLYWYQQILGQGPKLLIQFQNNGVVDDSQLPKDRFSAERLKGVDSTLKIQPAKLEDSAVYLCASSLGVIRNYGYTFGSGTRLTVV.